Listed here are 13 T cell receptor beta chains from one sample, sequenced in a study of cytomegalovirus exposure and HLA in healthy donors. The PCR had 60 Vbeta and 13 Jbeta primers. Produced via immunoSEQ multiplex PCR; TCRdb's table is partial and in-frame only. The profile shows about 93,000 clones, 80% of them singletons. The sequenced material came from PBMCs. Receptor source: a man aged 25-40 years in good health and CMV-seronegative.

CDR3 in amino acids: CASSWTSGGLPPYNEQFF. CDR3 DNA sequence: TGTGCCAGCAGCTGGACTAGCGGGGGGCTTCCTCCATACAATGAGCAGTTCTTC. The V and J genes are TRBV13 and TRBJ2-1; 14 bases map to TRBD2. CDR3 length: 18 amino acids. CDR1 and CDR2 (germline): PRHDT, FYEKMQ (reference sequence). After removal of 4 bases from V and 4 bases from J, the junction contained 9 bases not matched to a gene.

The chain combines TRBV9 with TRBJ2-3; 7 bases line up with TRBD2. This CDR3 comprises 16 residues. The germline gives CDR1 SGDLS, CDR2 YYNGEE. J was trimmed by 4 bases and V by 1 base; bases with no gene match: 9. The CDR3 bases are TGTGCCAGCAGCGTATCGCCTACTAGCGCCCCAGATACGCAGTATTTT. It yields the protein CASSVSPTSAPDTQYF.

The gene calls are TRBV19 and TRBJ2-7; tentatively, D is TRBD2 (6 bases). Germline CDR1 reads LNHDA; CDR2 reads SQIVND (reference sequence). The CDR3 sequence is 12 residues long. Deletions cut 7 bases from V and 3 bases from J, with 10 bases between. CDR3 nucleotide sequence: TGTGCCAGTATTGGGCGGGACTACGAGCAGTACTTC. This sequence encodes CASIGRDYEQYF.

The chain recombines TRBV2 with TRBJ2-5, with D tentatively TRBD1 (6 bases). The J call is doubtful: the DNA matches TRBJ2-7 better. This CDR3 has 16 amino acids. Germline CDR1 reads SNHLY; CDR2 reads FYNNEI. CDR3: CASSQASTGSRGEQYF. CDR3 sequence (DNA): TGTGCCAGCAGCCAAGCCTCGACAGGCTCCCGTGGCGAGCAGTACTTC.

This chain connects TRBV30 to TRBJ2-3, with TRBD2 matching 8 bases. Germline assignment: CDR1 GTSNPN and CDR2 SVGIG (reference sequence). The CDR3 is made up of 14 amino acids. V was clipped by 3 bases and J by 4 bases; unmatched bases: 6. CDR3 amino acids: CAWSREGPPDTQYF. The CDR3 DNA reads TGTGCCTGGAGCCGGGAGGGCCCTCCAGATACGCAGTATTTT. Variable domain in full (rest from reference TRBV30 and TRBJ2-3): SQTIHQWPATLVQPVGSPLSLECTVEGTSNPNLYWYRQAAGRGLQLLFYSVGIGQISSEVPQNLSASRPQDRQFILSSKKLLLSDSGFYLCAWSREGPPDTQYFGPGTRLTVL.

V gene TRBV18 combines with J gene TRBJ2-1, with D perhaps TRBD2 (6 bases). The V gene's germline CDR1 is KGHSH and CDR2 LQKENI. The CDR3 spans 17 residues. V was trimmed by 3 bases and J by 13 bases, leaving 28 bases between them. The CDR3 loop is CASSPSLRTRLGTPQFF. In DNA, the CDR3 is TGTGCCAGCTCACCCTCCCTCAGGACCCGACTGGGGACTCCTCAGTTCTTC.

The CDR3 nucleotides are TGTGCCAGCAGCGGGGAGGGACGGGGGGCCTACGAGCAGTACTTC. It specifies CASSGEGRGAYEQYF. The chain combines TRBV25-1 with TRBJ2-7; 7 nucleotides match TRBD2. Germline V gene data show CDR1 as MGHDK and CDR2 as SYGVNS. J was trimmed by 2 bases and V by 6 bases; bases with no gene match: 10. This CDR3 has 15 residues.

In nucleotides, the CDR3 is TGTGCCAGCAGCTTACGTGACAGGCCCTCAGATACGCAGTATTTT. This translates into CASSLRDRPSDTQYF. The rearrangement joins TRBV7-9 to TRBJ2-3; D might be TRBD1 (6 bases). This CDR3 is 15 amino acids long. Germline V CDR1 and CDR2: SEHNR, FQNEAQ (reference sequence). Trimming shortened V by 2 bases and J by 4 bases, and 13 bases separated the two germline ends.

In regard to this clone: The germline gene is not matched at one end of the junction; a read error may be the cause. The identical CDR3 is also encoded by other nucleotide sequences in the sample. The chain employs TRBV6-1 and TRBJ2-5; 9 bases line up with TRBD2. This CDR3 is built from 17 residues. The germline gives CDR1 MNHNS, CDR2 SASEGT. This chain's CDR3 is CASSEGWKAGGKETQYF. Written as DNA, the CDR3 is TGCGCCAGCAGTGAAGGGTGGAAGGCGGGAGGGAAAGAGACCCAGTACTTC.

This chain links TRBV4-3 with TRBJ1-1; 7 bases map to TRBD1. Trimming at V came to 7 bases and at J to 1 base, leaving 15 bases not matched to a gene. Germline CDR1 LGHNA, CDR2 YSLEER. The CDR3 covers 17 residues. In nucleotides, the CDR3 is TGCGCCAGCACCCCAAGGGGGACAGAGTTGAAGAACACTGAAGCTTTCTTT. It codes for CASTPRGTELKNTEAFF.

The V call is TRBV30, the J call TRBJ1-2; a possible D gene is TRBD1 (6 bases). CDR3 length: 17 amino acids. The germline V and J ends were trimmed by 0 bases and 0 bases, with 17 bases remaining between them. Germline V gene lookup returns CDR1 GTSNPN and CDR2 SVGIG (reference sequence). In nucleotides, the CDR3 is TGTGCCTGGAGTGTACAGGGTTCCTTCATAGCTAACTATGGCTACACCTTC. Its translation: CAWSVQGSFIANYGYTF.

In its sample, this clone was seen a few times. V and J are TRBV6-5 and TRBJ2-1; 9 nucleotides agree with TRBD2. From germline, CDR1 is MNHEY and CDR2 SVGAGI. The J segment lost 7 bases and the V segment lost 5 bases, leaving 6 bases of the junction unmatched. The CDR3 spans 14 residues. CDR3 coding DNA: TGTGCCAGCAGTGAACCTAGCGGGGCAAATGAGCAGTTCTTC. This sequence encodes CASSEPSGANEQFF.

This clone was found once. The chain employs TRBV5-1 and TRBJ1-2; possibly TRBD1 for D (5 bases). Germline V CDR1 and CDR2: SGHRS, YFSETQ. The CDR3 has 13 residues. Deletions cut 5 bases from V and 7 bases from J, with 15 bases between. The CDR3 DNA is TGCGCCAGCAGTTCTATGGGGGAGGGTGGCTACACCTTC. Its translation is CASSSMGEGGYTF. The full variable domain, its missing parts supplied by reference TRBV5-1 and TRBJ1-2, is KAGVTQTPRYLIKTRGQQVTLSCSPISGHRSVSWYQQTPGQGLQFLFEYFSETQRNKGNFPGRFSGRQFSNSRSEMNVSTLELGDSALYLCASSSMGEGGYTFGSGTRLTVV.